This entry describes one T cell receptor (beta chain). In the authors' methods: It was from reference gene primer amplification that nucleated cell counts were estimated. Using immunoSEQ multiplex PCR, the repertoire was profiled, and TCRdb retains in-frame clones only, with some absent. Clone size and the V and J calls come from that table; the DNA yielded D and trimming. This table holds over 150,000 clones, around 84% found once. Followed longitudinally, the Seattle patients had been enrolled during active infection. This specimen belongs to a study of blood T cell repertoires in COVID-19. Study-level information: From the United States, Italy and Spain came samples of acute and convalescent COVID-19. T cells, B-cell-depleted T cells, or PBMCs supplied cDNA or gDNA.

The germline V gene has CDR1 LGHDT and CDR2 YNNKEL (reference sequence). The CDR3 spans 13 residues. V dropped 4 bases and J dropped 6; count of bases not matched to a gene: 5. Sequenced material: peripheral blood. This chain joins TRBV3-1 (or the pseudogene TRBV3-2) and TRBJ1-1, with 7 bases that match TRBD1. The sequence was obtained from a woman between 55 and 75 years old with COVID-19, enrolled during active disease. The CDR3 here is CASSRQGVAEAFF. DNA for the CDR3: TGTGCCAGCAGCCGACAGGGTGTGGCTGAAGCTTTCTTT.